This entry lists 28 T cell receptor beta chains sequenced from one sample in a study of OX40 agonist ivuxolimab in advanced cancers. Library construction relied on the immunoSEQ multiplex PCR assay. TCRdb took this table from immuneACCESS and kept in-frame rearrangements with V and J called. Such tables lack part of the clones; where checked against another copy, unresolved V genes explain under half of the gap, and the rest is unexplained. The sample profile shows 65,000 to 95,000 clones; roughly 87% of them were found once. Jointly, the top ten make up approximately 0.19% of the sample. The specimen comprised CD4+ or CD8+ T cells sorted from blood, sampled in a trial of the OX40 agonist ivuxolimab. Every receptor here comes from an adult with an advanced solid tumor such as melanoma, head and neck, liver or kidney cancer.

This rearrangement joins TRBV30 to TRBJ1-3; 8 nucleotides align to TRBD1. Losses at the gene ends were 2 bases for V and 4 bases for J; bases not matched to a gene: 4. Germline CDR1 and CDR2: GTSNPN and SVGIG (reference sequence). The CDR3 loop spans 14 amino acids. The CDR3 sequence is CAWSPGGSGNTIYF. The CDR3 coding sequence is TGTGCCTGGAGTCCAGGGGGCTCAGGAAACACCATATATTTT.

The chain carries TRBV7-9 and TRBJ2-7; possible D gene TRBD2, 6 bases. Trimming left V 1 base short and J 7 bases short, with 14 bases between. From germline, CDR1 is SEHNR and CDR2 FQNEAQ (reference sequence). CDR3 length equals 14 residues. CDR3 nucleotide sequence: TGTGCCAGCAGCTTAGGGCAGGGAGGAGGGGAGCAGTACTTC. Residues: CASSLGQGGGEQYF.

The chain carries TRBV9 and TRBJ2-2, with D unresolved. The V end lost 0 bases, the J end lost 1 base, and 10 bases lay between the germline ends. This CDR3 is 16 amino acids long. Germline V gene lookup returns CDR1 SGDLS and CDR2 YYNGEE. For the CDR3, the DNA is TGTGCCAGCAGCGTAGCCCCCACTATGAACACCGGGGAGCTGTTTTTT. It codes for CASSVAPTMNTGELFF.

This clone was seen only once. V usage is TRBV5-6 and J usage is TRBJ2-3; D remains unclear. Germline V lookup: CDR1 SGHDT, CDR2 YYEEEE. The V and J ends lost 4 bases and 2 bases respectively, with 11 bases between them. The CDR3 runs to 14 residues. CDR3 sequence: CASSDNKLTDTQYF. Here the CDR3 DNA reads TGTGCCAGCAGCGATAACAAGCTCACAGATACGCAGTATTTT. The full variable domain, in which reference TRBV5-6 and TRBJ2-3 provide the parts outside the CDR3, is DAGVTQSPTHLIKTRGQQVTLRCSPKSGHDTVSWYQQALGQGPQFIFQYYEEEERQRGNFPDRFSGHQFPNYSSELNVNALLLGDSALYLCASSDNKLTDTQYFGPGTRLTVL.

This chain connects TRBV2 to TRBJ2-3; D possibly corresponds to TRBD2 (5 bases). V was shortened by 3 bases and J by 3 bases, with 16 bases between the two germline ends. This CDR3 is 16 amino acids long. Germline values: CDR1 SNHLY, CDR2 FYNNEI. The CDR3 DNA reads as TGTGCCAGCAGTGAGTTCCCAGGCCGCGGGACAGATACGCAGTATTTT. This sequence encodes CASSEFPGRGTDTQYF.

The chain joins TRBV29-1 to TRBJ2-1; no clear D gene. Trimming took 7 bases from V and 4 from J, leaving 5 bases between them. Per the germline V gene, CDR1 is SQVTM and CDR2 is ANQGSEA. The CDR3 covers 10 residues. CDR3 loop: CSAGYNEQFF. The CDR3 nucleotides are TGCAGCGCTGGGTACAATGAGCAGTTCTTC.

The chain carries TRBV6-4 and TRBJ1-1; TRBD1 aligns across 7 bases. J was trimmed by 4 bases and V by 7 bases; bases with no gene match: 9. The CDR3 loop spans 14 amino acids. Germline V lookup: CDR1 MRHNA, CDR2 SNTAGT. The chain's CDR3 is CASIRQGGVTEAFF. In DNA form, the CDR3 reads TGTGCCAGCATCAGACAGGGAGGGGTCACTGAAGCTTTCTTT.

J is TRBJ1-1 and V is TRBV21-1. TRBV21-1 is listed as a pseudogene. The CDR3 consists of 11 residues. Here the CDR3 DNA reads TGTGCCAGAAGGGTGGACACTGAAGCTTTCTTT. This gives the protein CARRVDTEAFF.

This clone was picked up a small number of times. The V call is TRBV28, the J call TRBJ2-3, with D possibly being TRBD1 or TRBD2 (5 bases each). Germline values: CDR1 MDHEN, CDR2 SYDVKM. There are 13 residues in the CDR3. V dropped 3 bases and J dropped 2 bases, with 6 bases sitting between them. The CDR3 nucleotides are TGTGCCAGCAGTTTGGGGGTCACAGATACGCAGTATTTT. Residues: CASSLGVTDTQYF. The full variable domain, its missing parts supplied by reference TRBV28 and TRBJ2-3, is DVKVTQSSRYLVKRTGEKVFLECVQDMDHENMFWYRQDPGLGLRLIYFSYDVKMKEKGDIPEGYSVSREKKERFSLILESASTNQTSMYLCASSLGVTDTQYFGPGTRLTVL.

The chain carries TRBV7-9 and TRBJ2-2; the match to TRBD2 covers 7 bases. Germline CDR1 SEHNR, CDR2 FQNEAQ (reference sequence). Trimming at V came to 0 bases and at J to 2 bases, leaving 9 bases not matched to a gene. The CDR3 has 18 amino acids. The CDR3 coding sequence is TGTGCCAGCAGCTTAGCGAATCTCCTAGCGGCCAACACCGGGGAGCTGTTTTTT. It yields the protein CASSLANLLAANTGELFF.

This rearrangement joins TRBV6-1 to TRBJ1-1, with TRBD1 matching over 7 bases. CDR3 length: 13 amino acids. The junction had 9 bases not matched to a gene; V was cut back by 1 base and J by 13 bases. Germline V lookup: CDR1 MNHNS, CDR2 SASEGT. CDR3 protein: CASSEGQGGILFF. The CDR3 coding sequence is TGTGCCAGCAGTGAAGGGCAGGGGGGAATTCTTTTCTTT.

The rearrangement links TRBV15 to TRBJ1-5; D ambiguous. Trimming shortened V by 3 bases and J by 10 bases, and 19 bases separated the two germline ends. This CDR3 is 15 amino acids long. CDR1 LNHNV and CDR2 YYDKDF come from the germline V gene (reference sequence). CDR3 loop: CATSRARQANIPQHF. In nucleotides, the CDR3 is TGTGCCACCAGCAGGGCCCGGCAGGCCAACATCCCCCAGCATTTT.

The V and J genes are TRBV7-9 and TRBJ2-2, with no clear D. The germline gives CDR1 SEHNR, CDR2 FQNEAQ (reference sequence). The CDR3 contains 15 residues. Deletions cut 2 bases from V and 0 bases from J, with 7 bases between. CDR3 sequence (DNA): TGTGCCAGCAGCTTACGGAACACGAACACCGGGGAGCTGTTTTTT. Translating gives CASSLRNTNTGELFF. The whole variable domain, filled in from reference TRBV7-9 and TRBJ2-2, reads DTGVSQNPRHKITKRGQNVTFRCDPISEHNRLYWYRQTLGQGPEFLTYFQNEAQLEKSRLLSDRFSAERPKGSFSTLEIQRTEQGDSAMYLCASSLRNTNTGELFFGEGSRLTVL.

The J gene is TRBJ2-3, the V gene TRBV19; TRBD2 aligns across 8 bases. The junction had 5 bases not matched to a gene; V was cut back by 7 bases and J by 2 bases. CDR3 length equals 14 residues. CDR1 and CDR2 from the germline V gene are LNHDA and SQIVND (reference sequence). CDR3 loop: CASKLAGYTDTQYF. In nucleotides, the CDR3 is TGTGCCAGTAAATTAGCGGGGTACACAGATACGCAGTATTTT.

This sequence joins TRBV7-2 and TRBJ2-7; 14 bases line up with TRBD2. Trimming cost V 5 bases and J 2 bases; bases outside gene matches: 2. The germline V gene encodes CDR1 SGHTA and CDR2 FQGNSA. The CDR3 runs 15 residues. The CDR3 DNA is TGTGCCAGCAGCGAGGGACTAGCGGGAGCCTACGAGCAGTACTTC. Encoded protein: CASSEGLAGAYEQYF.

CDR3 nucleotides: TGTGCCAGCAGCCAATTCCTTTTAGGTTCAGGTGAGCAGTTCTTC. Translating gives CASSQFLLGSGEQFF. The J gene is TRBJ2-1, the V gene TRBV7-9; D unclear. V dropped 5 bases and J dropped 9 bases, with 20 bases sitting between them. The CDR3 is 15 amino acids. CDR1 is SEHNR and CDR2 is FQNEAQ in the germline V gene (reference sequence).

J is TRBJ2-7 and V is TRBV5-1; TRBD1 is a possible D gene (7 bases). CDR1 is SGHRS, CDR2 YFSETQ, per germline. V was cut by 7 bases and J by 1 base, with 12 bases left in between. The CDR3 consists of 13 residues. CDR3 sequence reads: CASRAGGSYEQYF. In DNA form, the CDR3 reads TGCGCCAGCCGGGCAGGGGGGTCCTACGAGCAGTACTTC.

The chain links TRBV5-4 to TRBJ2-5; 10 positions agree with TRBD2. The CDR3 loop spans 17 amino acids. The J segment lost 4 bases and the V segment lost 4 bases, leaving 13 bases of the junction unmatched. Germline values: CDR1 SGHNT, CDR2 YYREEE (reference sequence). The DNA of the CDR3 is TGTGCCAGCAGCCGGGGAGGGCTAGCGGGAGTCGGAGAGACCCAGTACTTC. Residues: CASSRGGLAGVGETQYF.

The rearrangement joins TRBV30 to TRBJ1-6; 7 nucleotides line up with TRBD1. The germline V gene encodes CDR1 GTSNPN and CDR2 SVGIG (reference sequence). The V gene end was trimmed by 7 bases and the J gene end by 7 bases; junction bases not matched to a gene: 10. The CDR3 is made up of 14 amino acids. The CDR3 is CASATYRGNSPLHF. The CDR3 DNA is TGTGCCTCCGCGACCTACAGGGGAAATTCACCCCTCCACTTT.

The J gene is TRBJ2-4, the V gene TRBV7-9; D tentatively reads TRBD1 or TRBD2 (5 bases each). CDR3 length: 13 amino acids. Trimming removed 4 bases at V and 8 bases at J, with 12 bases between. Germline loops: CDR1 SEHNR, CDR2 FQNEAQ (reference sequence). The CDR3 coding sequence is TGTGCCAGCAGCTCGGGGCCCCCGGACATTCAGTACTTC. This codes for CASSSGPPDIQYF. The whole variable domain, remainder taken from reference TRBV7-9 and TRBJ2-4, is DTGVSQNPRHKITKRGQNVTFRCDPISEHNRLYWYRQTLGQGPEFLTYFQNEAQLEKSRLLSDRFSAERPKGSFSTLEIQRTEQGDSAMYLCASSSGPPDIQYFGAGTRLSVL.

This rearrangement joins TRBV7-2 to TRBJ1-4; D is perhaps TRBD1 (6 bases). Germline values: CDR1 SGHTA, CDR2 FQGNSA. The CDR3 runs 15 residues. Trimming took off 2 bases at V and 7 bases at J, with 14 bases between the two ends. CDR3 region: CASSLSGAQGEKLFF. DNA for the CDR3: TGTGCCAGCAGCTTATCGGGGGCTCAGGGTGAAAAACTGTTTTTT.

This sequence joins TRBV5-4 and TRBJ1-4; D perhaps matches TRBD1 (5 bases). The V gene's germline CDR1 is SGHNT and CDR2 YYREEE (reference sequence). V was cut by 1 base and J by 17 bases, with 18 bases left in between. The CDR3 totals 13 residues. The CDR3: CASSLRGGPKTFF. The DNA of the CDR3 is TGTGCCAGCAGCTTGCGTGGGGGACCGAAGACCTTTTTT.

This chain connects TRBV27 to TRBJ1-1; no definite D call. Germline CDR1 is MNHEY and CDR2 is SMNVEV (reference sequence). V was shortened by 4 bases and J by 2 bases, with 8 bases between the two germline ends. The CDR3 totals 13 residues. In nucleotides, the CDR3 is TGTGCCAGCAGTTGGAACAAAAACACTGAAGCTTTCTTT. This encodes CASSWNKNTEAFF.

This rearrangement joins TRBV23-1 to TRBJ1-5; TRBD1 might be the D (5 bases). TRBV23-1 is placed among ORFs of uncertain function. V gave up 3 bases and J gave up 0 bases, with 15 bases separating them. The CDR3 is made up of 17 amino acids. This chain's CDR3 is CASSQEGLGTSNQPQHF. The CDR3 DNA reads as TGCGCCAGCAGTCAGGAGGGATTGGGGACTAGCAATCAGCCCCAGCATTTT.

The chain recombines TRBV28 with TRBJ1-1; D gene ambiguous. The CDR3 totals 14 residues. V was cut by 5 bases and J by 6 bases, with 16 bases left in between. Germline values: CDR1 MDHEN, CDR2 SYDVKM. CDR3 bases: TGTGCCAGCAGTCCACTCCTTGGTGGTGCTGAAGCTTTCTTT. Translation gives CASSPLLGGAEAFF.

For the CDR3, the DNA is TGTGCCAGCAGTCCGGACCCCAGCTCAAACATTCAGTACTTC. It translates to CASSPDPSSNIQYF. V usage is TRBV27 and J usage is TRBJ2-4; unclear D gene. The length of the CDR3 is 14 residues. Per germline, CDR1 MNHEY and CDR2 SMNVEV (reference sequence). The V and J ends lost 5 bases and 6 bases respectively, with 14 bases between them.

The chain couples TRBV10-2 to TRBJ2-1, with D hard to call. In germline, CDR1 is WSHSY, CDR2 SAAADI. The CDR3 spans 11 residues. V lost 10 bases, J lost 3 bases, and 7 bases lay in between. The CDR3 nucleotides are TGCGCCACCGAAGACTACAATGAGCAGTTCTTC. Encoded protein: CATEDYNEQFF.

Of note for this clone: The sample has other DNA sequences that encode this CDR3 too. This chain links TRBV18 with TRBJ1-1, with D possibly TRBD1 on 5 matching bases. V lost 6 bases and J lost 1, with 9 bases in between. CDR3 size: 13 residues. Per the germline V gene, CDR1 is KGHSH and CDR2 is LQKENI. This CDR3 is CASSVGGNTEAFF. In DNA form, the CDR3 reads TGTGCCAGCTCCGTCGGGGGGAACACTGAAGCTTTCTTT.